One TCR beta chain is described in this entry. The CDR3 runs to 14 residues. Per germline, CDR1 MNHEY and CDR2 SMNVEV (reference sequence). The junction had 6 bases not matched to a gene; V was cut back by 3 bases and J by 7 bases. This sample was taken from a study of blood T cell repertoires in COVID-19. Original processing methods: Estimation of nucleated cell counts was performed using reference gene primer amplification. Clones were sequenced by immunoSEQ multiplex PCR, and TCRdb holds only the in-frame ones, with some missing. V, J and clone size are those of that table, while D and trimming were read from the DNA. The sample records about 40,000 clones, 70% to 85% being singletons.

Sequenced sample: peripheral blood. This clonotype originated in a human donor with acute or convalescent COVID-19. The donor label of this sample is uncertain. This chain uses TRBV27 with TRBJ1-2, with 9 nucleotides matching TRBD1. CDR3 DNA sequence: TGTGCCAGCAGTTTTTTGCAGGACAGGGGTGGCTACACCTTC. This encodes CASSFLQDRGGYTF.